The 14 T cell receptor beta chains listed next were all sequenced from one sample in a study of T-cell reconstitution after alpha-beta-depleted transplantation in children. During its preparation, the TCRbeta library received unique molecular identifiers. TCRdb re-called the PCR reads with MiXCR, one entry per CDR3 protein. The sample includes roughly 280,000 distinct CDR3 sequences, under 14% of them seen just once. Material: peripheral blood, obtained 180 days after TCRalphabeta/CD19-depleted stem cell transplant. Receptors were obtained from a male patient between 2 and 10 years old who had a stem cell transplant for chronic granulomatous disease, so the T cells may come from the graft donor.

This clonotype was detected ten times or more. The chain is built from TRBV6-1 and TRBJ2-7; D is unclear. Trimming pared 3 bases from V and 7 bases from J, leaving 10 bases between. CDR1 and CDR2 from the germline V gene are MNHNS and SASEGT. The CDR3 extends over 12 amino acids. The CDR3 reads CASSEPLREQYF. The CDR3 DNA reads TGTGCCAGCAGTGAGCCCTTACGAGAGCAGTACTTC.

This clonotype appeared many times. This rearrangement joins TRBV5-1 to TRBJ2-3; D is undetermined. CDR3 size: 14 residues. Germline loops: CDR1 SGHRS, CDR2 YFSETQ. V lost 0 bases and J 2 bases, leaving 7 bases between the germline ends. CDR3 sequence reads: CASSLAADTDTQYF. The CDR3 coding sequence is TGCGCCAGCAGCTTGGCGGCAGACACAGATACGCAGTATTTT.

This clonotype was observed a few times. The DNA of the CDR3 is TGTGCCAGCAGTTTAGGCGTCCAGGGGGGGAATCAGCCCCAGCATTTT. Translated: CASSLGVQGGNQPQHF. The V gene is TRBV12-3 or TRBV12-4, the J gene TRBJ1-5; 7 nucleotides line up with TRBD1. CDR3 size: 16 residues. J gave up 4 bases and V 1 base, and 7 bases lay outside the gene matches.

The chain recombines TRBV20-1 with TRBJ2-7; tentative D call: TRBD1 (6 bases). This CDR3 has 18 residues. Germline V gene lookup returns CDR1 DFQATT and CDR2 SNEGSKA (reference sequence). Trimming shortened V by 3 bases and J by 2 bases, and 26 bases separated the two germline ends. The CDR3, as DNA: TGCAGTGCTAGCCGAAACGACTTCAGGGGTGCGAGTACCTACGAGCAGTACTTC. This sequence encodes CSASRNDFRGASTYEQYF.

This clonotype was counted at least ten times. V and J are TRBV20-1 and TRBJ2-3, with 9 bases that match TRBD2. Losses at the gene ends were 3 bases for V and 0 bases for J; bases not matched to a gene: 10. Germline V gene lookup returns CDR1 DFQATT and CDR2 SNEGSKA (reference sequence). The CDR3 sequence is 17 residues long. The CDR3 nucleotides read TGCAGTGCTAGCCGCAGGAGCGGGGGGACTAGCACAGATACGCAGTATTTT. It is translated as CSASRRSGGTSTDTQYF.

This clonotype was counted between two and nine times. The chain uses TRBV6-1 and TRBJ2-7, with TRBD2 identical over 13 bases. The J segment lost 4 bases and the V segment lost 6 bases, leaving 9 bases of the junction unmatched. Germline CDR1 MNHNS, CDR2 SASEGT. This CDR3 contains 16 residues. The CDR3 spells CASSPIRLAGGYEQYF. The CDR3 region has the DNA TGTGCCAGCAGCCCCATCAGACTAGCGGGGGGATACGAGCAGTACTTC.

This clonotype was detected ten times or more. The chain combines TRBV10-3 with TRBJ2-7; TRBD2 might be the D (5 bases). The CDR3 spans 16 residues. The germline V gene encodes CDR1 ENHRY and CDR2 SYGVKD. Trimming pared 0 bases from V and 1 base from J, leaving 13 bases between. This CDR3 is CAISESGSDSSYEQYF. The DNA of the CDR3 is TGTGCCATCAGTGAGTCGGGTAGCGACTCGTCCTACGAGCAGTACTTC.

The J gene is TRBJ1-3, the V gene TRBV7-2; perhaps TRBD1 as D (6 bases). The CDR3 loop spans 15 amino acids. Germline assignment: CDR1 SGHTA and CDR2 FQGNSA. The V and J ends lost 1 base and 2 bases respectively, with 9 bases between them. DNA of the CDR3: TGTGCCAGCAGCTTAGAGCGGACAGCTGGAAACACCATATATTTT. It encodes CASSLERTAGNTIYF.

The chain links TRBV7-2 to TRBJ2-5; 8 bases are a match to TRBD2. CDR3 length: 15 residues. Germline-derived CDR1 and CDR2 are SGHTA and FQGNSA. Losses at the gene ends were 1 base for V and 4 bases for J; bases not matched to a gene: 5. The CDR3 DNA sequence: TGTGCCAGCAGCTTAGTGCGGGGGGCAAGAGAGACCCAGTACTTC. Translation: CASSLVRGARETQYF.

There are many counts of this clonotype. The CDR3 is CASSLTPGQGYTEAFF. The CDR3 DNA reads as TGTGCCAGCAGCTTAACTCCGGGACAGGGCTACACTGAAGCTTTCTTT. This chain joins TRBV7-3 and TRBJ1-1; TRBD1 agrees at 9 bases. The CDR3 sequence is 16 residues long. Trimming removed 0 bases from V and 3 bases from J; junction bases left unmatched: 5. The V gene's germline CDR1 is SGHTA and CDR2 FQGTGA.

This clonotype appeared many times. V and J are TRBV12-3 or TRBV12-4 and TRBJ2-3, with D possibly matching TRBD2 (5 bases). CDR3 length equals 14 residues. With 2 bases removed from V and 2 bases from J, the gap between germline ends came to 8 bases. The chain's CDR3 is CASSLQTNTDTQYF. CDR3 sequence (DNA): TGTGCCAGCAGTTTACAGACTAACACAGATACGCAGTATTTT.

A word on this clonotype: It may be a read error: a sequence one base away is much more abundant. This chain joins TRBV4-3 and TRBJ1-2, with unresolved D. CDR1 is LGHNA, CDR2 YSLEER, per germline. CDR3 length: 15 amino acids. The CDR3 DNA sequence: TGCGCCAGCAGCCAGCAGCCCTCGAACATCTATGGCGACACCTTC. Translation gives CASSQQPSNIYGDTF.

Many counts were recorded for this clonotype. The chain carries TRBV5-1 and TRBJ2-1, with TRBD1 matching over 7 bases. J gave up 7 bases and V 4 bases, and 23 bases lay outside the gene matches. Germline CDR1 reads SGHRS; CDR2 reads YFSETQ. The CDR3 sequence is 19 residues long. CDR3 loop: CASSPPALPQVRGRNEQFF. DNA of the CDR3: TGCGCCAGCAGCCCACCGGCTCTACCCCAGGTTAGGGGGCGGAATGAGCAGTTCTTC.

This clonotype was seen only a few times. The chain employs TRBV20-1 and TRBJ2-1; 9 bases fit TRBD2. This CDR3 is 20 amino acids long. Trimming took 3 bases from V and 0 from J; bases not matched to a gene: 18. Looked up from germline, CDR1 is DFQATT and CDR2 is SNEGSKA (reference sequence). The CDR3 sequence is CSASGARGGRAWSSYNEQFF. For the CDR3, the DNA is TGCAGTGCTAGTGGGGCCCGGGGCGGGAGGGCCTGGAGCTCCTACAATGAGCAGTTCTTC.